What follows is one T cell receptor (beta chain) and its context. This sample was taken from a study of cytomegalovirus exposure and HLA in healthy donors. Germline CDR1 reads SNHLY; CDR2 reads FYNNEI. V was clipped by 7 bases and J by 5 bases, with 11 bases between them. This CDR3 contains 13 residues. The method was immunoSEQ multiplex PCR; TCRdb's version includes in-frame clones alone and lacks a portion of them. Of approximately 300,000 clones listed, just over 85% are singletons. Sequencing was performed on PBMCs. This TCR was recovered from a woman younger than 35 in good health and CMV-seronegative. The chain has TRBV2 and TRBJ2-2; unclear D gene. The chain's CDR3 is CASTPGWTGELFF. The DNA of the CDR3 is TGTGCCAGCACCCCCGGTTGGACCGGGGAGCTGTTTTTT.